Sequencing of this T cell receptor (beta chain) was carried out in a study of a mutant IDH1 vaccine in newly diagnosed glioma. The CDR3 length is 13 residues. Germline CDR1 and CDR2: SGDLS and YYNGEE. Deletions cut 4 bases from V and 2 bases from J, with 7 bases between. Stated time point: week 35, safety follow-up. Vaccination used 300 ug of mutant IDH1 20-mer peptide per dose, with topical imiquimod. With respect to this clone: Antigen: not known.

The table came from immunoSEQ multiplex PCR; TCRdb's copy has only in-frame clones and leaves some out. The sample holds around 29,000 clones, more than 75% seen once. The TCR comes from a man between 50 and 59 years old with glioma. The chain uses TRBV9 and TRBJ1-3, with D possibly being TRBD1 (5 bases). This sample comprised PBMCs, obtained from a glioma patient whose treatment included an IDH1 peptide vaccine. CDR3 DNA sequence: TGTGCCAGCAGCTCAGGGACTGGAAACACCATATATTTT. It is translated as CASSSGTGNTIYF.